The 31 T cell receptor beta chains below all came from one sample that was sequenced in a study of blood T cell repertoires in COVID-19. Only in-frame clones appear in the TCRdb table, and some are missing; sequencing was by immunoSEQ multiplex PCR. The sample includes about 220,000 clones, more than 65% of them seen just once. The specimen was peripheral blood. These receptors originate from an elderly woman with acute or convalescent COVID-19.

CDR3 nucleotides: TGTGCCAGCAGCCTCAACCCGACGGAGACCTACGAGCAGTACTTC. It translates to CASSLNPTETYEQYF. This chain links TRBV4-2 with TRBJ2-7; D gene uncertain. Trimming removed 4 bases from V and 2 bases from J, with 15 bases in between. This CDR3 region has 15 residues. Germline values: CDR1 LGHNA, CDR2 YNFKEQ.

The gene calls are TRBV5-4 and TRBJ2-5; 7 nucleotides agree with TRBD2. Germline V lookup: CDR1 SGHNT, CDR2 YYREEE (reference sequence). The CDR3 has 15 amino acids. Unmatched junction bases numbered 7, after V lost 3 bases and J lost 2 bases. CDR3 sequence (DNA): TGTGCCAGCAGCTGGGGGGGGAGAGATCAAGAGACCCAGTACTTC. It specifies CASSWGGRDQETQYF. The whole variable domain, filled in from reference TRBV5-4 and TRBJ2-5, reads ETGVTQSPTHLIKTRGQQVTLRCSSQSGHNTVSWYQQALGQGPQFIFQYYREEENGRGNFPPRFSGLQFPNYSSELNVNALELDDSALYLCASSWGGRDQETQYFGPGTRLLVL.

The chain employs TRBV28 and TRBJ2-1, with 8 bases aligning to TRBD2. V lost 3 bases, J lost 3 bases, and 7 bases stayed unmatched. CDR1 is MDHEN and CDR2 is SYDVKM in the germline V gene. The CDR3 runs 16 residues. Written as DNA, the CDR3 is TGTGCCAGCAGTTTGGCAGCGGGGGCAAACTACAATGAGCAGTTCTTC. Translating it yields CASSLAAGANYNEQFF.

This clone came up once. J is TRBJ1-3 and V is TRBV7-2; D uncertain. CDR1 is SGHTA, CDR2 FQGNSA, per germline. V was trimmed by 6 bases and J by 7 bases, leaving 10 bases between them. The CDR3 totals 12 residues. DNA for the CDR3: TGTGCCAGCAGAAGCTTTCCTAACACCATATATTTT. Translation: CASRSFPNTIYF. The full variable domain, in which reference TRBV7-2 and TRBJ1-3 provide the parts outside the CDR3, is GAGVSQSPSNKVTEKGKDVELRCDPISGHTALYWYRQSLGQGLEFLIYFQGNSAPDKSGLPSDRFSAERTGGSVSTLTIQRTQQEDSAVYLCASRSFPNTIYFGEGSWLTVV.

This clone appeared once. The chain recombines TRBV4-1 with TRBJ1-2; D call uncertain. The ends were cut back, 0 bases at V and 2 bases at J, with 25 bases in the middle. CDR1 is MGHRA, CDR2 YSYEKL, per germline. CDR3 length: 20 amino acids. This chain's CDR3 is CASSQDTSGSKANSNYGYTF. The CDR3 region has the DNA TGCGCCAGCAGCCAAGATACGTCCGGGTCAAAGGCCAATTCCAACTATGGCTACACCTTC.

V is TRBV5-4 and J is TRBJ1-1; D perhaps matches TRBD1 (5 bases). V lost 4 bases and J 4 bases, leaving 17 bases between the germline ends. Germline CDR1 SGHNT, CDR2 YYREEE (reference sequence). The CDR3 loop spans 15 amino acids. The DNA of the CDR3 is TGTGCCAGCAGCCCCACCGGGCCGGGGGTCACTGAAGCTTTCTTT. Translated, it gives CASSPTGPGVTEAFF.

V gene TRBV18 combines with J gene TRBJ2-2, with 7 bases identical to TRBD1. Germline assignment: CDR1 KGHSH and CDR2 LQKENI. Trimming removed 6 bases from V and 6 bases from J; junction bases left unmatched: 10. This CDR3 has 15 residues. CDR3 nucleotide sequence: TGTGCCAGCTCCGAGAGACAGGGATATTCCGGGGAGCTGTTTTTT. This codes for CASSERQGYSGELFF.

The V gene is TRBV5-1, the J gene TRBJ1-2; TRBD1 matches at 8 bases. From germline, CDR1 is SGHRS and CDR2 YFSETQ. With 5 bases clipped from V and 8 bases from J, the junction kept 11 bases outside the gene matches. The CDR3 length is 14 residues. For the CDR3, the DNA is TGCGCCAGCAGACCGACAGGGGCTACTCGGGGCTACACCTTC. It translates to CASRPTGATRGYTF. Filled out from reference TRBV5-1 and TRBJ1-2, the complete variable domain reads KAGVTQTPRYLIKTRGQQVTLSCSPISGHRSVSWYQQTPGQGLQFLFEYFSETQRNKGNFPGRFSGRQFSNSRSEMNVSTLELGDSALYLCASRPTGATRGYTFGSGTRLTVV.

The gene calls are TRBV11-2 and TRBJ1-1, with 9 bases fitting TRBD1. This CDR3 region has 15 residues. Germline loops: CDR1 SGHAT, CDR2 FQNNGV. The J segment lost 5 bases and the V segment lost 5 bases, leaving 9 bases of the junction unmatched. This chain's CDR3 is CASSLGTGSGTEAFF. CDR3 coding DNA: TGTGCCAGCAGCCTCGGGACAGGGAGTGGGACTGAAGCTTTCTTT.

V and J are TRBV3-1 (or the pseudogene TRBV3-2) and TRBJ1-6; possibly TRBD1 for D (5 bases). The CDR3 runs 15 residues. Trimming left V 1 base short and J 7 bases short, with 11 bases between. CDR1 and CDR2 (germline): LGHDT, YNNKEL (reference sequence). The CDR3 coding sequence is TGTGCCAGCAGCCAAGTCCAGGGATCGAATTCACCCCTCCACTTT. Protein sequence: CASSQVQGSNSPLHF.

J is TRBJ1-1 and V is TRBV6-5; D might be TRBD1 (6 bases). The V end was cut by 6 bases, the J end by 6 bases, with 11 bases between. The germline gives CDR1 MNHEY, CDR2 SVGAGI. This CDR3 has 12 residues. The chain's CDR3 is CASRPNRAEAFF. CDR3 DNA sequence: TGTGCCAGCAGACCTAACAGGGCTGAAGCTTTCTTT.

The chain is built from TRBV7-2 and TRBJ1-6; D call uncertain. The V and J ends lost 1 base and 9 bases respectively, with 10 bases between them. Germline loops: CDR1 SGHTA, CDR2 FQGNSA. The CDR3 loop spans 14 amino acids. The CDR3 region is CASSLERPFSPLHF. DNA for the CDR3: TGTGCCAGCAGCTTAGAGAGGCCATTTTCACCCCTCCACTTT.

The chain is built from TRBV3-1 (or the pseudogene TRBV3-2) and TRBJ2-5, with D unresolved. Germline V lookup: CDR1 LGHDT, CDR2 YNNKEL (reference sequence). The V end was cut by 1 base, the J end by 7 bases, with 7 bases between. There are 12 residues in the CDR3. The CDR3 protein is CASSQVSGTQYF. CDR3 nucleotide sequence: TGTGCCAGCAGCCAAGTGTCCGGGACCCAGTACTTC.

The chain couples TRBV30 to TRBJ1-3; a possible D gene is TRBD1 (6 bases). The CDR3 extends over 13 amino acids. Between the trimmed V and J ends, which lost 6 bases and 0 bases, there was a span of 9 bases. From germline, CDR1 is GTSNPN and CDR2 SVGIG (reference sequence). CDR3 nucleotide sequence: TGTGCCTGCCGAGGGGGCTCTGGAAACACCATATATTTT. Its translation is CACRGGSGNTIYF.

The genes are TRBV19 and TRBJ2-1, with D perhaps TRBD1 (6 bases). V was pared by 6 bases and J by 9 bases, with 15 bases between. Per the germline V gene, CDR1 is LNHDA and CDR2 is SQIVND (reference sequence). This CDR3 has 13 residues. CDR3 nucleotides: TGTGCCAGTAGCCTCCAGGGGCGGCGTGAGCAGTTCTTC. Its translation: CASSLQGRREQFF.

This sequence joins TRBV6-5 and TRBJ2-3, with 9 positions matching TRBD1. CDR1 is MNHEY and CDR2 is SVGAGI in the germline V gene. With 8 bases clipped from V and 0 bases from J, the junction kept 6 bases outside the gene matches. The CDR3 runs to 15 residues. For the CDR3, the DNA is TGTGCCAGCGTCGGACAGGGGATTAGCACAGATACGCAGTATTTT. Its protein product is CASVGQGISTDTQYF.

This chain joins TRBV5-8 and TRBJ1-1; no clear D. CDR1 and CDR2 (germline): SGHTS, YDEGEE. V gave up 4 bases and J gave up 5 bases, with 15 bases separating them. This CDR3 has 14 residues. CDR3 sequence reads: CASSSYQARTEAFF. The CDR3 bases are TGTGCCAGCAGCAGCTATCAGGCCAGGACTGAAGCTTTCTTT.

The chain combines TRBV28 with TRBJ1-5; D remains unclear. This CDR3 comprises 14 residues. V lost 6 bases and J 3 bases, leaving 12 bases between the germline ends. Germline CDR1 is MDHEN and CDR2 is SYDVKM. The CDR3 DNA follows: TGTGCCAGCAGCCTCGACTCCTACAATCAGCCCCAGCATTTT. Translated: CASSLDSYNQPQHF.

The gene calls are TRBV7-2 and TRBJ2-3; TRBD2 agrees at 8 bases. Per germline, CDR1 SGHTA and CDR2 FQGNSA. The CDR3 is made up of 18 amino acids. V lost 5 bases, J lost 1 base, and 14 bases stayed unmatched. CDR3: CASSTQASAGGGTDTQYF. The CDR3 DNA reads TGTGCCAGCAGCACACAGGCATCGGCGGGGGGTGGCACAGATACGCAGTATTTT.

The chain recombines TRBV12-3 or TRBV12-4 with TRBJ2-5; D is unresolved. The V and J ends lost 7 bases and 4 bases respectively, with 13 bases between them. This CDR3 has 13 residues. The CDR3 protein is CASTRGPSETQYF. The CDR3 region has the DNA TGTGCCAGCACCCGAGGCCCCTCAGAGACCCAGTACTTC.

This chain joins TRBV7-9 and TRBJ1-1; TRBD1 matches at 8 bases. The CDR3 runs 13 residues. V lost 3 bases to trimming and J lost 5 bases; unmatched junction nucleotides: 2. CDR1 and CDR2 (germline): SEHNR, FQNEAQ (reference sequence). CDR3 sequence: CASSFTGGTEAFF. CDR3 DNA: TGTGCCAGCAGCTTTACAGGGGGTACTGAAGCTTTCTTT.

This clone showed up just a few times. V usage is TRBV13 and J usage is TRBJ1-6, with D maybe TRBD1 (5 bases). Trimming left V 1 base short and J 6 bases short, with 13 bases between. Germline CDR1 is PRHDT and CDR2 is FYEKMQ (reference sequence). CDR3 length: 16 amino acids. In nucleotides, the CDR3 is TGTGCCAGCAGCTTAGCCTGGAGCAGGGCTAATTCACCCCTCCACTTT. Amino acid sequence: CASSLAWSRANSPLHF.

J is TRBJ1-1 and V is TRBV6-5; 7 positions agree with TRBD1. Trimming cost V 7 bases and J 5 bases; bases outside gene matches: 13. The CDR3 has 15 residues. Per germline, CDR1 MNHEY and CDR2 SVGAGI. The CDR3 loop is CASISTGVPRTEAFF. CDR3 nucleotides: TGTGCCAGCATTTCCACAGGGGTCCCGAGGACTGAAGCTTTCTTT.

The chain is built from TRBV10-3 and TRBJ1-5; TRBD1 matches 7 bases. Germline lookup yields CDR1 ENHRY and CDR2 SYGVKD. The CDR3 consists of 14 residues. Unmatched junction bases numbered 0, after V lost 2 bases and J lost 2 bases. The CDR3 reads CAISEGQGNQPQHF. In DNA, the CDR3 is TGTGCCATCAGTGAGGGACAGGGCAATCAGCCCCAGCATTTT.

This chain joins TRBV30 and TRBJ2-2; D uncertain. V was cut by 1 base and J by 8 bases, with 5 bases left in between. Germline V gene lookup returns CDR1 GTSNPN and CDR2 SVGIG (reference sequence). The length of the CDR3 is 11 residues. CDR3 DNA: TGTGCCTGGAGTGGGGCGGGGGAGCTGTTTTTT. Its translation is CAWSGAGELFF.

The chain employs TRBV2 and TRBJ2-3; TRBD1 is a possible D gene (5 bases). Germline CDR1 reads SNHLY; CDR2 reads FYNNEI. CDR3 length equals 15 residues. The V gene lost 3 bases and the J gene lost 1 base, with 11 bases spanning the gap. The CDR3 DNA reads as TGTGCCAGCAGTGATGGGGCCCGCCGCACAGATACGCAGTATTTT. Translation gives CASSDGARRTDTQYF.

The rearrangement joins TRBV2 to TRBJ2-7; 11 positions match TRBD1. With 5 bases clipped from V and 7 bases from J, the junction kept 13 bases outside the gene matches. This CDR3 is built from 16 residues. Germline CDR1 reads SNHLY; CDR2 reads FYNNEI. CDR3: CASSSTRGQGAGEQYF. DNA of the CDR3: TGTGCCAGCAGTTCGACCCGAGGACAGGGGGCCGGAGAGCAGTACTTC.

The J gene is TRBJ1-4, the V gene TRBV30; D remains unclear. Germline V CDR1 and CDR2: GTSNPN, SVGIG (reference sequence). V shed 8 bases and J shed 0 bases, with 16 bases lying between them. The CDR3 has 15 amino acids. In DNA form, the CDR3 reads TGTGCCCACGGAGGGAGCTATGCAACTAATGAAAAACTGTTTTTT. It specifies CAHGGSYATNEKLFF.

The chain has TRBV25-1 and TRBJ2-7; the D gene is possibly TRBD1 (5 bases). The V gene's germline CDR1 is MGHDK and CDR2 SYGVNS. The CDR3 covers 15 residues. V lost 0 bases, J lost 3 bases, and 12 bases lay in between. The CDR3 protein is CASSEYGRQGYEQYF. The CDR3 nucleotides are TGTGCCAGCAGTGAATATGGGCGGCAGGGCTACGAGCAGTACTTC.

This chain links TRBV7-8 with TRBJ1-5; 7 positions match TRBD1. The CDR3 spans 13 residues. V lost 7 bases to trimming and J lost 4 bases; unmatched junction nucleotides: 4. Germline V gene lookup returns CDR1 SGHVS and CDR2 FQNEAQ. CDR3 in DNA: TGTGCCAGCAACCCGGGACAGAATCAGCCCCAGCATTTT. Protein sequence: CASNPGQNQPQHF.

The chain combines TRBV5-1 with TRBJ2-5; D gene uncertain. Germline CDR1 reads SGHRS; CDR2 reads YFSETQ. The CDR3 contains 14 residues. V lost 3 bases, J lost 6 bases, and 15 bases lay in between. Here the CDR3 reads CASSSPPVSKTQYF. The CDR3 region has the DNA TGCGCCAGCAGCTCGCCACCGGTCTCCAAGACCCAGTACTTC.